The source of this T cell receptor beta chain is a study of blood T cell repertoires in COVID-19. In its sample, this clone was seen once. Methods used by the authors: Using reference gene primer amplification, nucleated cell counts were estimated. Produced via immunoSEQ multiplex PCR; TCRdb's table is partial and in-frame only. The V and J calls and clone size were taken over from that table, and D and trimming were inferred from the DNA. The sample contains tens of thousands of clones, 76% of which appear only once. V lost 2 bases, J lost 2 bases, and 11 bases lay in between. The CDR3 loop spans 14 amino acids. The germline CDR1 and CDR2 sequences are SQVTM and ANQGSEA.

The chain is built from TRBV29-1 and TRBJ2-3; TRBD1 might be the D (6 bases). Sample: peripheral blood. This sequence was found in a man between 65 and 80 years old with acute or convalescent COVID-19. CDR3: CSVETGWSTDTQYF. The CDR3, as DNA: TGCAGCGTTGAAACAGGGTGGTCCACAGATACGCAGTATTTT.